This TCR beta chain emerged from a study of cytomegalovirus exposure and HLA in healthy donors. Study-wide results and limits: The authors judged a highly shared variant cluster likely a sequencing artifact. The study flagged some 170 TCR beta chains as cytomegalovirus-associated. Reports indicate that TCR beta sequences accurately predicted the HLA-A and HLA-B alleles of most subjects.

CDR1 SEHNR and CDR2 FQNEAQ come from the germline V gene (reference sequence). The V gene end was trimmed by 0 bases and the J gene end by 8 bases; junction bases not matched to a gene: 13. This CDR3 is built from 18 residues. As to this clone: Its target is unknown.

The study ran its PCR with 60 Vbeta and 13 Jbeta primers. Method: immunoSEQ multiplex PCR; TCRdb's copy keeps in-frame clones and lacks some. The sample lists roughly 130,000 clones, roughly 80% seen once, with over 2.5% in the top ten. The receptor was isolated from a male donor in good health and CMV-seronegative. The chain is built from TRBV7-9 and TRBJ1-2, with 12 bases identical to TRBD1. Sequencing input: PBMCs. The CDR3 DNA sequence: TGTGCCAGCAGCTTAGCCCCCGGGACAGGGGGCGCGAAAGAGGGCTACACCTTC. Its translation is CASSLAPGTGGAKEGYTF.